This T cell receptor (beta chain) was observed in a study of cytomegalovirus exposure and HLA in healthy donors. Turning to this clone: Its antigen is undetermined. The junction and the germline gene differ at one end; a read error may be behind it.

The CDR3 has 15 residues. CDR1 and CDR2 from the germline V gene are SEHNR and FQNEAQ (reference sequence). The PCR used 60 Vbeta and 13 Jbeta primers. TCRdb's table, derived via immunoSEQ multiplex PCR, lists solely in-frame clones and lacks some. Among about 190,000 clones listed, 65% to 80% were seen once. General study points: In vitro work confirmed that three CMV-associated chains recognize CMV antigens. By HLA locus, TCR association rates varied in a later analysis, with DRB1 showing the most and HLA-C the fewest. Later on, an analysis tied 15,000 to 20,000 TCR beta sequences to HLA alleles at 0.05 false discovery rate.

Regarding donors, all were healthy bone marrow donors. Sequencing was performed on PBMCs. The chain couples TRBV7-9 to TRBJ2-7; tentative D call: TRBD2 (6 bases). The receptor was derived from a man younger than 40 in good health and CMV-seropositive. This chain's CDR3 is CSSSYMAGFAYEQYF. The DNA of the CDR3 is TGTTCCAGCAGCTACATGGCGGGGTTTGCCTACGAGCAGTACTTC. The whole variable domain, filled in from reference TRBV7-9 and TRBJ2-7, reads DTGVSQNPRHKITKRGQNVTFRCDPISEHNRLYWYRQTLGQGPEFLTYFQNEAQLEKSRLLSDRFSAERPKGSFSTLEIQRTEQGDSAMYLCSSSYMAGFAYEQYFGPGTRLTVT.